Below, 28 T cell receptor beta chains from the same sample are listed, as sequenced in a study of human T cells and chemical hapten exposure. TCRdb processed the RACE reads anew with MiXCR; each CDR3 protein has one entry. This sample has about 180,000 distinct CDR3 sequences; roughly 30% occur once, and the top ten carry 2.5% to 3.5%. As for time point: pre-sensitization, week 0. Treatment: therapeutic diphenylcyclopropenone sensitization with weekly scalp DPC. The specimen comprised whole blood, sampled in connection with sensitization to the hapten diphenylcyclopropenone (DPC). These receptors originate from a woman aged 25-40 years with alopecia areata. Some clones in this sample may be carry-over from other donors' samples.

Here the CDR3 DNA reads TGTGCCAGCAGCCTACTAGCGAGCACAGATACGCAGTATTTT. Its protein is CASSLLASTDTQYF. V usage is TRBV9 and J usage is TRBJ2-3, with 7 bases that match TRBD2. The CDR3 is made up of 14 amino acids. CDR1 is SGDLS and CDR2 is YYNGEE in the germline V gene. J gave up 0 bases and V 4 bases, and 2 bases lay outside the gene matches. Filled out from reference TRBV9 and TRBJ2-3, the complete variable domain reads DSGVTQTPKHLITATGQRVTLRCSPRSGDLSVYWYQQSLDQGLQFLIQYYNGEERAKGNILERFSAQQFPDLHSELNLSSLELGDSALYFCASSLLASTDTQYFGPGTRLTVL.

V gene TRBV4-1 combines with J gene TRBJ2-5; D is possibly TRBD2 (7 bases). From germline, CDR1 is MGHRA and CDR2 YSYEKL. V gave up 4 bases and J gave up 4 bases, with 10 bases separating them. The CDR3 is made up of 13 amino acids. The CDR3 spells CASSPGGPETQYF. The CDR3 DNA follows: TGCGCCAGCAGCCCCGGGGGGCCAGAGACCCAGTACTTC.

In DNA form, the CDR3 reads TGTGCCAGCAGCCAAGGGTCCGGGGTTAATGAGCAGTTCTTC. Protein: CASSQGSGVNEQFF. V gene TRBV3-1 combines with J gene TRBJ2-1; tentatively, D is TRBD2 (5 bases). Trimming removed 1 base at V and 7 bases at J, with 11 bases between. The CDR3 length is 14 residues. From germline, CDR1 is LGHDT and CDR2 YNNKEL (reference sequence).

Here the CDR3 reads CASSLKWGYNSPLHF. The CDR3 DNA reads TGTGCCAGCAGCTTAAAATGGGGGTATAATTCACCCCTCCACTTT. The chain couples TRBV7-6 to TRBJ1-6; a weak D match, TRBD1 (5 bases). Germline V lookup: CDR1 SGHVS, CDR2 FNYEAQ. Deletions cut 2 bases from V and 4 bases from J, with 9 bases between. The CDR3 runs 15 residues.

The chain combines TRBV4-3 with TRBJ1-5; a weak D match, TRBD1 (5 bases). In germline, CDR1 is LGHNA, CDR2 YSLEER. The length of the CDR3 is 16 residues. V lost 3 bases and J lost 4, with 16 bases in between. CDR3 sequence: CASSQPRVQGNQPQHF. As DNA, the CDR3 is TGCGCCAGCAGCCAGCCTAGGGTCCAGGGTAATCAGCCCCAGCATTTT.

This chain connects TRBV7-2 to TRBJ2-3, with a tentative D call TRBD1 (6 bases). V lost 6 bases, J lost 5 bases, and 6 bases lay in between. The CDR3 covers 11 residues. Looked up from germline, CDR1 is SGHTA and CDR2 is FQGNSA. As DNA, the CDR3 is TGTGCCAGCAGAGGGGGAGATACGCAGTATTTT. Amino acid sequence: CASRGGDTQYF. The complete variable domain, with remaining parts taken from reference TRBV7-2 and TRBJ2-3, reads GAGVSQSPSNKVTEKGKDVELRCDPISGHTALYWYRQSLGQGLEFLIYFQGNSAPDKSGLPSDRFSAERTGGSVSTLTIQRTQQEDSAVYLCASRGGDTQYFGPGTRLTVL.

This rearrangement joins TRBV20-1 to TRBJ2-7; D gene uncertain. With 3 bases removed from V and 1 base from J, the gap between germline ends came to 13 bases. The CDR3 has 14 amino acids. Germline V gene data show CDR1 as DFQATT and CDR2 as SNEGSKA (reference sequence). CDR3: CSARASGRSYEQYF. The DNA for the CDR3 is TGCAGTGCTAGGGCCAGTGGGCGTTCCTACGAGCAGTACTTC.

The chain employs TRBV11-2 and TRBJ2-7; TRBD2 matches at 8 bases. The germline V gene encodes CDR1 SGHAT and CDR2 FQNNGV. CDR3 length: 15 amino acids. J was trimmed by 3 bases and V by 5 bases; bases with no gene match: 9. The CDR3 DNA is TGTGCCAGCAGCGCCTTAGCGGGAAACAACTACGAGCAGTACTTC. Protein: CASSALAGNNYEQYF. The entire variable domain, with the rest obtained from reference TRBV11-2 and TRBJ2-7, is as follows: EAGVAQSPRYKIIEKRQSVAFWCNPISGHATLYWYQQILGQGPKLLIQFQNNGVVDDSQLPKDRFSAERLKGVDSTLKIQPAKLEDSAVYLCASSALAGNNYEQYFGPGTRLTVT.

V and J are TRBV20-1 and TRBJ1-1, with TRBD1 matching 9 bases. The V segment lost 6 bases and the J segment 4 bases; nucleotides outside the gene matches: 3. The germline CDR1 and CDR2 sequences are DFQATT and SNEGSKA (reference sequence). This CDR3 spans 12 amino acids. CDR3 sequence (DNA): TGCAGTGCCTGGACAGGGGTCACTGAAGCTTTCTTT. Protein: CSAWTGVTEAFF.

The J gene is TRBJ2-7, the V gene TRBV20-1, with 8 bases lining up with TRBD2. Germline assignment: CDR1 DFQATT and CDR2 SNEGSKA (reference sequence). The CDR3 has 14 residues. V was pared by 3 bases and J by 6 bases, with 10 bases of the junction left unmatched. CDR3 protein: CSASPPGGPSEQYF. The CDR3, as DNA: TGCAGTGCTAGTCCCCCGGGAGGGCCGAGCGAGCAGTACTTC.

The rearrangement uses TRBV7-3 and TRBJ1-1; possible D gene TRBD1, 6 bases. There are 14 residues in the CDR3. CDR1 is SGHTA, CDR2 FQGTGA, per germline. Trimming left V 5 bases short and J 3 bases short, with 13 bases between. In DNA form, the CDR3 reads TGTGCCAGCAGCCCACAGGGCAGACACACTGAAGCTTTCTTT. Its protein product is CASSPQGRHTEAFF.

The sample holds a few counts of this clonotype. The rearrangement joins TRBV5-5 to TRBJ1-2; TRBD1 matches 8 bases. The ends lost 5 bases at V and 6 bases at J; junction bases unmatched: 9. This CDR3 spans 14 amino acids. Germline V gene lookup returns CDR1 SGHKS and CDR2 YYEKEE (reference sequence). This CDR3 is CASSYRGGFDGYTF. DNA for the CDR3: TGTGCCAGCAGTTACAGGGGGGGATTTGATGGCTACACCTTC.

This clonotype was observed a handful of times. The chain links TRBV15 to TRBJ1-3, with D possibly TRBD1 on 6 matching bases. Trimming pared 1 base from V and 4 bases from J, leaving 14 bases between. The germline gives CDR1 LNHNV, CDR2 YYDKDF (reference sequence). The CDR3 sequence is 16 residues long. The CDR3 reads CATSRANPGQGNTIYF. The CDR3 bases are TGTGCCACCAGCAGAGCAAATCCGGGACAAGGAAACACCATATATTTT.

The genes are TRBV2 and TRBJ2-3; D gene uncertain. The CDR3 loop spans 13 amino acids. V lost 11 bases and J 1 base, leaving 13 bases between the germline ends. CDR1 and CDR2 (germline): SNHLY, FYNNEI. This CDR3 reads CACESPGTDTQYF. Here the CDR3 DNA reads TGTGCCTGCGAATCCCCCGGCACAGATACGCAGTATTTT. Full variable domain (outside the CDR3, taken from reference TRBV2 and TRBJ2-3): EPEVTQTPSHQVTQMGQEVILRCVPISNHLYFYWYRQILGQKVEFLVSFYNNEISEKSEIFDDQFSVERPDGSNFTLKIRSTKLEDSAMYFCACESPGTDTQYFGPGTRLTVL.

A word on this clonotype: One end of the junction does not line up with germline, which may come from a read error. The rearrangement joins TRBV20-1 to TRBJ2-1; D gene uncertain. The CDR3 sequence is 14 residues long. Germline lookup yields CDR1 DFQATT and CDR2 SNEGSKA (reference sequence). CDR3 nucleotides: TGCAGTGCTGGAGACCCGAAAGGCTACAATGAGCAGTTCTTC. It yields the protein CSAGDPKGYNEQFF.

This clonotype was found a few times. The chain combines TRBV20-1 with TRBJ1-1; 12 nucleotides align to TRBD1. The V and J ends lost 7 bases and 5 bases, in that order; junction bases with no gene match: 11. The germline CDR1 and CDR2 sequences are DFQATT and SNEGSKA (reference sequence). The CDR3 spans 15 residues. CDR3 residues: CSGSPGQGAGTEAFF. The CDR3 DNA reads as TGCAGTGGGTCGCCGGGACAGGGGGCTGGAACTGAAGCTTTCTTT.

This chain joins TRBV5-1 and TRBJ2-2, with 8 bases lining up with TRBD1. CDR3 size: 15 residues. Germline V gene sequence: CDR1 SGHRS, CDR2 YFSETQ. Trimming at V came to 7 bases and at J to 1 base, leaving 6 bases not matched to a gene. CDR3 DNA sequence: TGCGCCAGCCACTGGGACAGGATGAACACCGGGGAGCTGTTTTTT. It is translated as CASHWDRMNTGELFF.

CDR3 in DNA: TGCAGTGCTATTTCCCGGGGGGGGCAAGGCGGGGAGCTGTTTTTT. This codes for CSAISRGGQGGELFF. The chain couples TRBV20-1 to TRBJ2-2, with TRBD2 matching 8 bases. The J segment lost 7 bases and the V segment lost 4 bases, leaving 11 bases of the junction unmatched. The CDR3 spans 15 residues. Germline loops: CDR1 DFQATT, CDR2 SNEGSKA (reference sequence).

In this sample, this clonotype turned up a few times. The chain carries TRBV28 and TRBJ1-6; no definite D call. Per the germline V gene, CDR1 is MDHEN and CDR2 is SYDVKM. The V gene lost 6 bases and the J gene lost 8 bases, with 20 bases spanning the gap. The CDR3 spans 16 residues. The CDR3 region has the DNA TGTGCCAGCAGCGTATTGATACTGGCAGTTGATTCACCCCTCCACTTT. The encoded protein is CASSVLILAVDSPLHF.

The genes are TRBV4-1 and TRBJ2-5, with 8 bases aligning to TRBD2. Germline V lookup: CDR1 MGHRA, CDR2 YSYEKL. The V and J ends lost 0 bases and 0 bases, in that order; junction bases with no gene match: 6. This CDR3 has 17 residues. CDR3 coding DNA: TGCGCCAGCAGCCAAGATCCTAGCGGGCCCAACCAAGAGACCCAGTACTTC. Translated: CASSQDPSGPNQETQYF.

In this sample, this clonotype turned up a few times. The CDR3 region is CASSLSGSQETQYF. The DNA for the CDR3 is TGTGCCAGCAGCTTATCGGGCAGCCAAGAGACCCAGTACTTC. The rearrangement uses TRBV11-1 and TRBJ2-5; unclear D gene. Germline-derived CDR1 and CDR2 are SGHAT and FQDESV (reference sequence). Trimming removed 2 bases from V and 1 base from J, with 8 bases in between. CDR3 size: 14 residues.

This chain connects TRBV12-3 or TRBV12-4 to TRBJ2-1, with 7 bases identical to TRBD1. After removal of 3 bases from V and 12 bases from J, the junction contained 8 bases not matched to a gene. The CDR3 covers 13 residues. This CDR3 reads CASSFETGESQFF. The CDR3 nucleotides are TGTGCCAGCAGTTTCGAAACAGGGGAGTCGCAGTTCTTC.

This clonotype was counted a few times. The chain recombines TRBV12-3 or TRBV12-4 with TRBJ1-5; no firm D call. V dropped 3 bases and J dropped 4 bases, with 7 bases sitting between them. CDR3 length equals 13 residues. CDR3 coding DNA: TGTGCCAGCAGTTTTTCGGGGAATCAGCCCCAGCATTTT. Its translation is CASSFSGNQPQHF.

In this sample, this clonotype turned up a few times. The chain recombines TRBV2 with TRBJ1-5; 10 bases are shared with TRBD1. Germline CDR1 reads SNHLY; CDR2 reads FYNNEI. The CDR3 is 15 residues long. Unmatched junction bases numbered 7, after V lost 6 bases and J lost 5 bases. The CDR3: CASRPTGGWDQPQHF. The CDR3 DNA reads TGTGCCAGCAGACCGACAGGGGGCTGGGATCAGCCCCAGCATTTT.

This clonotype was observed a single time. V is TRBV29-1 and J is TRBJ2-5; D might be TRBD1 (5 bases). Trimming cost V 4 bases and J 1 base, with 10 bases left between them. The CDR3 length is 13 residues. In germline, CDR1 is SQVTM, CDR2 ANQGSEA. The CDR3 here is CSVAGPSQETQYF. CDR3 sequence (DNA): TGCAGCGTTGCAGGGCCGTCCCAAGAGACCCAGTACTTC.

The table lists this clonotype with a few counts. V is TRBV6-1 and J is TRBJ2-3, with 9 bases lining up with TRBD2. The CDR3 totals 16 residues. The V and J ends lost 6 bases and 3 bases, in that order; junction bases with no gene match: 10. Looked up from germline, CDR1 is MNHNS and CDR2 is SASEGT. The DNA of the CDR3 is TGTGCCAGCAGGGCGGGGGGGTCACCGATAACAGATACGCAGTATTTT. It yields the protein CASRAGGSPITDTQYF.

CDR3 amino acids: CSVDGTTTDTQYF. DNA of the CDR3: TGCAGCGTTGATGGCACAACCACAGATACGCAGTATTTT. The chain carries TRBV29-1 and TRBJ2-3; D gene ambiguous. This CDR3 is built from 13 residues. CDR1 and CDR2 (germline): SQVTM, ANQGSEA. The V end was cut by 3 bases, the J end by 2 bases, with 9 bases between.

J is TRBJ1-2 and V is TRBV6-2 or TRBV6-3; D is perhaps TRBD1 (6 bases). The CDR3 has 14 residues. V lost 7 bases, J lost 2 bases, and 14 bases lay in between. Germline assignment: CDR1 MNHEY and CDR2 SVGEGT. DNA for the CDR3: TGTGCCAGCAAGGAACCCGGGGGCAACTATGGCTACACCTTC. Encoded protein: CASKEPGGNYGYTF.